This TCR beta chain was profiled in a study of cytomegalovirus exposure and HLA in healthy donors. Study outcomes and limitations: The majority of TCR sequences were rare, yet some public TCRs appeared in many donors. Earlier analysis yielded a pattern in which most TCR beta V segments were productive about 90% or about 30% of the time. Cytomegalovirus association was assigned to 150 to 200 TCR beta chains.

In the PCR, 60 Vbeta and 13 Jbeta primers were used. Assay: immunoSEQ multiplex PCR; the TCRdb copy retains only in-frame clones and omits some. Of 150,000 to 200,000 clones listed, approximately 80% are singletons. In the case of this clone: Its specificity is not known.

The specimen was PBMCs. The TCR originated in a man aged 18-30 years in good health and CMV-seronegative.

The CDR3 coding sequence is TGTGCCAGTAGTTTGAGTTATAGCAATCAGCCCCAGCATTTT. Translated, it gives CASSLSYSNQPQHF. This sequence joins TRBV19 and TRBJ1-5; D unclear. V lost 5 bases and J 0 bases, leaving 8 bases between the germline ends. The V gene's germline CDR1 is LNHDA and CDR2 SQIVND (reference sequence). The CDR3 covers 14 residues.